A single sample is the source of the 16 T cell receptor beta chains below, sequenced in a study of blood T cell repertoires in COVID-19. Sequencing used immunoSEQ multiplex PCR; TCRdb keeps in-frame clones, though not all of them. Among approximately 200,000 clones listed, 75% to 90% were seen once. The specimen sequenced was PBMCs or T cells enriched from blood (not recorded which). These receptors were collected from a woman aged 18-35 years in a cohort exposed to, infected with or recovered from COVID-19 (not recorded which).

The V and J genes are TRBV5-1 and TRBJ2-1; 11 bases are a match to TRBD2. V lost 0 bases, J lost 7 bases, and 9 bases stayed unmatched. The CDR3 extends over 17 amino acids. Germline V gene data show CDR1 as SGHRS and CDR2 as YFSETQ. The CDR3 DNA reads TGCGCCAGCAGCTTGGCTACGGGCGGACTAGCGGGTAATGAGCAGTTCTTC. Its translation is CASSLATGGLAGNEQFF.

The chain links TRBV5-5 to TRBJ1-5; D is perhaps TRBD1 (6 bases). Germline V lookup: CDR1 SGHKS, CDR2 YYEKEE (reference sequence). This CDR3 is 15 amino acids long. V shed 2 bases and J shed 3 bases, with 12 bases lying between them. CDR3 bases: TGTGCCAGCAGCTTTACAGGACAGACCAATCAGCCCCAGCATTTT. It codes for CASSFTGQTNQPQHF.

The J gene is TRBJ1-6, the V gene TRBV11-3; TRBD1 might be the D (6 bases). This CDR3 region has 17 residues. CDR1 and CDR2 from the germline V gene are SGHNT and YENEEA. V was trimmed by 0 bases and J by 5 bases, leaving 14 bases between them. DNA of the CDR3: TGTGCCAGCAGCTTAGATAGTGGGGGACACGATAATTCACCCCTCCACTTT. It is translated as CASSLDSGGHDNSPLHF.

CDR3 protein: CASSASYGFGQPQHF. Written as DNA, the CDR3 is TGTGCCAGCAGCGCCTCGTATGGATTCGGGCAGCCCCAGCATTTT. The chain links TRBV7-6 to TRBJ1-5; no clear D. The CDR3 is made up of 15 amino acids. Germline lookup yields CDR1 SGHVS and CDR2 FNYEAQ. V dropped 5 bases and J dropped 7 bases, with 18 bases sitting between them.

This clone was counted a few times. The CDR3 sequence is CASEGGPSGSYEQYF. The CDR3 DNA sequence: TGTGCCAGCGAAGGAGGACCTAGCGGGAGCTACGAGCAGTACTTC. This chain joins TRBV2 and TRBJ2-7; 10 bases map to TRBD2. Looked up from germline, CDR1 is SNHLY and CDR2 is FYNNEI. The ends lost 8 bases at V and 3 bases at J; junction bases unmatched: 10. There are 15 residues in the CDR3.

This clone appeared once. CDR3 in DNA: TGTGCCAGCCGAACGGTCTACAATGAGCAGTTCTTC. Its translation: CASRTVYNEQFF. The V gene is TRBV6-5, the J gene TRBJ2-1; D uncertain. Trimming removed 8 bases at V and 3 bases at J, with 8 bases between. The germline V gene encodes CDR1 MNHEY and CDR2 SVGAGI. CDR3 length equals 12 residues.

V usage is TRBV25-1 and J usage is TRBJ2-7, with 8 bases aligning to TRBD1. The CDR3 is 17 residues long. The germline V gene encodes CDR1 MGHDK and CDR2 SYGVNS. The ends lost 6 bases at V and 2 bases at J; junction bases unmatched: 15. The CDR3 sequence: CASSSVGGQGFPYEQYF. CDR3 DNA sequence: TGTGCCAGCAGCTCGGTGGGCGGACAGGGTTTCCCCTACGAGCAGTACTTC.

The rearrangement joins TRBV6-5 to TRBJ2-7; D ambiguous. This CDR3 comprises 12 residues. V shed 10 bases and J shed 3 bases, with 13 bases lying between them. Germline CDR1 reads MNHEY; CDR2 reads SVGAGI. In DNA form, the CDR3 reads TGTGCCACCGGCCGGCGGCTCTACGAGCAGTACTTC. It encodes CATGRRLYEQYF.

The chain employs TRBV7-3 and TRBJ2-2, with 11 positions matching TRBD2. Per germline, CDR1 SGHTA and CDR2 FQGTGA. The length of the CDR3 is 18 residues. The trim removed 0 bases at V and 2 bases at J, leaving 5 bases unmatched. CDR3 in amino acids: CASSLTPGLAENTGELFF. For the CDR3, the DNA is TGTGCCAGCAGCTTAACTCCGGGACTAGCGGAAAACACCGGGGAGCTGTTTTTT.

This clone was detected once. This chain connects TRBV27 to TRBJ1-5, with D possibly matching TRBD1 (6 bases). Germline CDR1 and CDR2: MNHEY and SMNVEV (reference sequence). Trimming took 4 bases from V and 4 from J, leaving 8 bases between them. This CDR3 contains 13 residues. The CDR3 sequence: CASSSRGNQPQHF. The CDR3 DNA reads TGTGCCAGCAGTTCCAGGGGTAATCAGCCCCAGCATTTT.

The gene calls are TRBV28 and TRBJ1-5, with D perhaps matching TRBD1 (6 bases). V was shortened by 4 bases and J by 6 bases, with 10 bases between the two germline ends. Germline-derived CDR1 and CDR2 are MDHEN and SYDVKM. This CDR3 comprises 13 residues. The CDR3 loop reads CASSWGLGQPQHF. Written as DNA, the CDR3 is TGTGCCAGCAGTTGGGGGCTCGGTCAGCCCCAGCATTTT.

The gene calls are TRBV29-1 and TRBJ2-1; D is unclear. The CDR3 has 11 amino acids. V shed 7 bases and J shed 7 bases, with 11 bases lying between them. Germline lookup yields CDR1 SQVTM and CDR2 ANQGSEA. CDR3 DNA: TGCAGCGAACGTGTCGGTAATGAGCAGTTCTTC. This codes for CSERVGNEQFF.

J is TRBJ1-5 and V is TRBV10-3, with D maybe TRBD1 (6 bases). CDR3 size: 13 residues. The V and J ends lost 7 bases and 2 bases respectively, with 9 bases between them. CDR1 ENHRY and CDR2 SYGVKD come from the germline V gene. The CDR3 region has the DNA TGTGCCATCACCGCAGGGGGCAATCAGCCCCAGCATTTT. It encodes CAITAGGNQPQHF.

The DNA for the CDR3 is TGTGCCAGCAGCTTGGCTGGACAGGCCGTACTTAGCACAGATACGCAGTATTTT. Its protein product is CASSLAGQAVLSTDTQYF. V is TRBV5-8 and J is TRBJ2-3; 7 bases match TRBD1. Germline V gene sequence: CDR1 SGHTS, CDR2 YDEGEE. The CDR3 totals 18 residues. J gave up 0 bases and V 0 bases, and 10 bases lay outside the gene matches. Using reference TRBV5-8 and TRBJ2-3 for the parts outside the CDR3, the full variable domain is EAGVTQSPTHLIKTRGQQATLRCSPISGHTSVYWYQQALGLGLQFLLWYDEGEERNRGNFPPRFSGRQFPNYSSELNVNALELEDSALYLCASSLAGQAVLSTDTQYFGPGTRLTVL.

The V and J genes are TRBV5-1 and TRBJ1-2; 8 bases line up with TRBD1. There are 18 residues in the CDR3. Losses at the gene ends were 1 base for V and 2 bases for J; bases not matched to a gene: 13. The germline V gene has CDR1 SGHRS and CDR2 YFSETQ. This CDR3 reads CASSLSGRQGIDNYGYTF. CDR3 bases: TGCGCCAGCAGCTTGTCCGGTCGACAGGGGATCGACAACTATGGCTACACCTTC.

The DNA of the CDR3 is TGTGCCAGCAGCTTGGGTGACAGGAACACTGAAGCTTTCTTT. It encodes CASSLGDRNTEAFF. The rearrangement uses TRBV5-5 and TRBJ1-1; D is possibly TRBD1 (5 bases). Trimming took off 0 bases at V and 1 base at J, with 7 bases between the two ends. CDR1 is SGHKS, CDR2 YYEKEE, per germline (reference sequence). The CDR3 covers 14 residues.